A single sample is the source of the 7 T cell receptor beta chains below, sequenced in a study of OX40 agonist ivuxolimab in advanced cancers. Clones were read by immunoSEQ multiplex PCR, and TCRdb kept only the in-frame ones, dropping some. This table holds 45,000 to 55,000 clones, approximately 94% found once. The sequenced sample was CD4+ or CD8+ T cells sorted from blood, obtained in a trial of the OX40 agonist ivuxolimab. These receptors were collected from an adult with an advanced solid tumor such as melanoma, head and neck, liver or kidney cancer.

This chain uses TRBV28 with TRBJ1-3; a weak D match, TRBD1 (5 bases). The CDR3 has 14 residues. The germline CDR1 and CDR2 sequences are MDHEN and SYDVKM. The V gene lost 3 bases and the J gene lost 3 bases, with 9 bases spanning the gap. The CDR3 nucleotides are TGTGCCAGCAGTTTTTCAGGGAGTGGAAACACCATATATTTT. This encodes CASSFSGSGNTIYF.

The V call is TRBV19, the J call TRBJ2-2; unclear D gene. The V gene's germline CDR1 is LNHDA and CDR2 SQIVND (reference sequence). V gave up 1 base and J gave up 10 bases, with 13 bases separating them. The CDR3 has 14 amino acids. The CDR3: CASSIGGLAEELFF. CDR3 sequence (DNA): TGTGCCAGTAGTATAGGGGGTCTGGCGGAGGAGCTGTTTTTT.

V and J are TRBV5-1 and TRBJ1-4, with D hard to call. This CDR3 contains 14 residues. Trimming cost V 0 bases and J 8 bases, with 11 bases left between them. Germline lookup yields CDR1 SGHRS and CDR2 YFSETQ. The CDR3 protein is CASSLVPSDEKLFF. In DNA form, the CDR3 reads TGCGCCAGCAGCTTGGTACCGTCCGACGAAAAACTGTTTTTT.

The rearrangement uses TRBV5-1 and TRBJ2-7; no clear D. The length of the CDR3 is 13 residues. Looked up from germline, CDR1 is SGHRS and CDR2 is YFSETQ. V gave up 0 bases and J gave up 0 bases, with 4 bases separating them. In DNA, the CDR3 is TGCGCCAGCAGCTTGGAGAGCTCCTACGAGCAGTACTTC. Translation: CASSLESSYEQYF. Supplemented by reference TRBV5-1 and TRBJ2-7, the full variable domain reads KAGVTQTPRYLIKTRGQQVTLSCSPISGHRSVSWYQQTPGQGLQFLFEYFSETQRNKGNFPGRFSGRQFSNSRSEMNVSTLELGDSALYLCASSLESSYEQYFGPGTRLTVT.

The chain combines TRBV10-1 with TRBJ2-7; D unresolved. The germline CDR1 and CDR2 sequences are WNHNN and SYGVQD (reference sequence). The CDR3 sequence is 15 residues long. Trimming removed 0 bases from V and 2 bases from J, with 11 bases in between. The CDR3 DNA follows: TGCGCCAGCAGTGAGTCGACTCAGGCCCCCTACGAGCAGTACTTC. It specifies CASSESTQAPYEQYF.

This clone turned up a few times. This sequence joins TRBV19 and TRBJ2-7, with TRBD1 matching over 9 bases. CDR3 length: 14 residues. The V gene's germline CDR1 is LNHDA and CDR2 SQIVND (reference sequence). The V gene end was trimmed by 3 bases and the J gene end by 4 bases; junction bases not matched to a gene: 4. CDR3 protein: CASSIDRGDYEQYF. CDR3 DNA sequence: TGTGCCAGTAGTATCGACAGGGGGGATTACGAGCAGTACTTC.

The chain uses TRBV10-3 and TRBJ2-7, with D perhaps TRBD1 (6 bases). The CDR3 runs to 13 residues. Trimming stripped 9 bases from V and 3 bases from J, with 15 bases between. In germline, CDR1 is ENHRY, CDR2 SYGVKD. CDR3 region: CAIRDVRGYEQYF. DNA of the CDR3: TGTGCCATAAGGGATGTCAGGGGCTACGAGCAGTACTTC.